This TCR beta chain was sequenced for a study of CD8 T cells in Susac syndrome. Study-level information: When blood was collected, patients with Susac syndrome were therapy-naive, were taking corticosteroids, or were receiving intravenous immunoglobulin alone.

RNA totalling roughly 0.45 to 1 ug underwent reverse transcription with random hexamers. The amplification used immunoSEQ multiplex PCR on TCR beta CDR3; it spanned 54 Vbeta and 13 Jbeta. MiXCR, applied by TCRdb to the immunoSEQ multiplex PCR reads, yields one record per CDR3 protein. Of 95,000 to 150,000 distinct CDR3 sequences in the sample, 96% were seen once. With respect to this clonotype: Its matching antigen is unknown.

TEMRA cells were FACS-enriched, with CD8+ and CD4+ T cells isolated negatively. This CDR3 comprises 14 residues. V lost 6 bases, J lost 3 bases, and 8 bases stayed unmatched. Germline V gene lookup returns CDR1 SGHRS and CDR2 YFSETQ. Findings of the study overall: The relatively small number of individuals in the TCR sequencing and HLA analysis was acknowledged by the study.

Material for sequencing was CD4+ T cells from PBMCs. The sequence derives from a human donor with Susac syndrome. The J gene is TRBJ2-7, the V gene TRBV5-1; 8 bases are a match to TRBD1. The CDR3 loop is CASTRGTGNYEQYF. The DNA for the CDR3 is TGCGCCAGCACCCGGGGGACAGGTAACTACGAGCAGTACTTC.